These 6 T cell receptor beta chains came from one sample sequenced in a study of T cells in Graves' hyperthyroidism and ophthalmopathy. RNA transcripts yielded amplified TCR beta CDR3 regions. Using the HTBI primer set, a first-round RT-PCR was run on the TCR CDR3. MiXCR, applied by TCRdb to the multiplex PCR reads, yields one record per CDR3 protein. The table lists about 200,000 distinct CDR3 sequences, roughly 17% of them singletons. The sequenced material came from blood. The receptors shown here come from a woman in her 50s with Graves' hyperthyroidism.

The chain links TRBV19 to TRBJ2-1; no firm D call. Trimming took 2 bases from V and 0 from J, leaving 8 bases between them. The CDR3 has 15 amino acids. Germline CDR1 is LNHDA and CDR2 is SQIVND (reference sequence). CDR3 in amino acids: CASSIYPSSYNEQFF. DNA of the CDR3: TGTGCCAGTAGTATATATCCATCCTCCTACAATGAGCAGTTCTTC.

V and J are TRBV5-1 and TRBJ1-2, with a weak D call TRBD1 (5 bases). The germline gives CDR1 SGHRS, CDR2 YFSETQ. This CDR3 comprises 14 residues. The V gene lost 9 bases and the J gene lost 6 bases, with 21 bases spanning the gap. CDR3 region: CATGPAGFGDGYTF. The CDR3 region has the DNA TGCGCCACCGGACCGGCAGGGTTCGGGGATGGCTACACCTTC.

This clonotype was seen at least ten times. The J gene is TRBJ1-5, the V gene TRBV12-3 or TRBV12-4; D possibly corresponds to TRBD1 (6 bases). The CDR3 runs to 13 residues. The ends were cut back, 0 bases at V and 6 bases at J, with 6 bases in the middle. CDR3 DNA: TGTGCCAGCAGTTTAGCAGGGGGTCAGCCCCAGCATTTT. This codes for CASSLAGGQPQHF.

This clonotype has ten or more counts. The chain links TRBV5-1 to TRBJ2-1, with TRBD2 matching 8 bases. With 1 base clipped from V and 7 bases from J, the junction kept 13 bases outside the gene matches. There are 17 residues in the CDR3. Germline V gives CDR1 SGHRS, CDR2 YFSETQ. The DNA of the CDR3 is TGCGCCAGCAGCTTGTTCAGTTTGCGGGAGGCGGGGAATGAGCAGTTCTTC. Translated: CASSLFSLREAGNEQFF.

At least ten counts were recorded for this clonotype. The V gene is TRBV7-9, the J gene TRBJ2-1; D uncertain. The germline CDR1 and CDR2 sequences are SEHNR and FQNEAQ (reference sequence). The CDR3 contains 14 residues. The V end was cut by 4 bases, the J end by 1 base, with 8 bases between. Written as DNA, the CDR3 is TGTGCCAGCAGCTCCGGAGTATCCTACAATGAGCAGTTCTTC. Encoded protein: CASSSGVSYNEQFF.

There are many counts of this clonotype. CDR3 sequence: CASIFSGSDQPQHF. CDR3 nucleotide sequence: TGCGCCAGCATATTTTCAGGGAGTGATCAGCCCCAGCATTTT. V gene TRBV5-1 combines with J gene TRBJ1-5; D may be TRBD1 (5 bases). Trimming removed 6 bases at V and 5 bases at J, with 15 bases between. The CDR3 consists of 14 residues. The germline gives CDR1 SGHRS, CDR2 YFSETQ.